This T cell receptor (beta chain) is drawn from a study of a mutant IDH1 vaccine in newly diagnosed glioma. Study-level information: At weeks 1, 3, 5, 7, 11, 15, 19 and 23, patients received a vaccination, eight in all. Patients received vaccination from 4-6 weeks after radiotherapy alone, or with temozolomide cycles. Treated patients had a mean age of 40.4 years and an approximately 62% male, around 40% female split.

Using immunoSEQ multiplex PCR, the repertoire was profiled, and TCRdb retains in-frame clones only, with some absent. The sample records 9,000 to 13,000 clones, approximately 88% being singletons. With respect to this clone: The antigen remains unidentified.

Findings and caveats of the study: Evidence of vaccine-induced immune responses was documented in about 93% of patients.

The CDR3 runs 15 residues. Trimming pared 1 base from V and 14 bases from J, leaving 21 bases between. Germline CDR1 SGHRS, CDR2 YFSETQ. The time point was: week 23, last vaccination. It was 300 ug of mutant IDH1 20-mer peptide that made up each vaccine dose, given with topical imiquimod. This clonotype originated in a woman between 40 and 50 years old with glioma. Some clones in this sample may be carry-over from other donors' samples. This material consisted of PBMCs, taken from a glioma patient whose treatment included an IDH1 peptide vaccine. The rearrangement links TRBV5-1 to TRBJ1-4; the D is unclear. For the CDR3, the DNA is TGCGCCAGCAGCTTGAGAGGGCTGCTTGCCGGTAAGCTGTTTTTT. Translated: CASSLRGLLAGKLFF.